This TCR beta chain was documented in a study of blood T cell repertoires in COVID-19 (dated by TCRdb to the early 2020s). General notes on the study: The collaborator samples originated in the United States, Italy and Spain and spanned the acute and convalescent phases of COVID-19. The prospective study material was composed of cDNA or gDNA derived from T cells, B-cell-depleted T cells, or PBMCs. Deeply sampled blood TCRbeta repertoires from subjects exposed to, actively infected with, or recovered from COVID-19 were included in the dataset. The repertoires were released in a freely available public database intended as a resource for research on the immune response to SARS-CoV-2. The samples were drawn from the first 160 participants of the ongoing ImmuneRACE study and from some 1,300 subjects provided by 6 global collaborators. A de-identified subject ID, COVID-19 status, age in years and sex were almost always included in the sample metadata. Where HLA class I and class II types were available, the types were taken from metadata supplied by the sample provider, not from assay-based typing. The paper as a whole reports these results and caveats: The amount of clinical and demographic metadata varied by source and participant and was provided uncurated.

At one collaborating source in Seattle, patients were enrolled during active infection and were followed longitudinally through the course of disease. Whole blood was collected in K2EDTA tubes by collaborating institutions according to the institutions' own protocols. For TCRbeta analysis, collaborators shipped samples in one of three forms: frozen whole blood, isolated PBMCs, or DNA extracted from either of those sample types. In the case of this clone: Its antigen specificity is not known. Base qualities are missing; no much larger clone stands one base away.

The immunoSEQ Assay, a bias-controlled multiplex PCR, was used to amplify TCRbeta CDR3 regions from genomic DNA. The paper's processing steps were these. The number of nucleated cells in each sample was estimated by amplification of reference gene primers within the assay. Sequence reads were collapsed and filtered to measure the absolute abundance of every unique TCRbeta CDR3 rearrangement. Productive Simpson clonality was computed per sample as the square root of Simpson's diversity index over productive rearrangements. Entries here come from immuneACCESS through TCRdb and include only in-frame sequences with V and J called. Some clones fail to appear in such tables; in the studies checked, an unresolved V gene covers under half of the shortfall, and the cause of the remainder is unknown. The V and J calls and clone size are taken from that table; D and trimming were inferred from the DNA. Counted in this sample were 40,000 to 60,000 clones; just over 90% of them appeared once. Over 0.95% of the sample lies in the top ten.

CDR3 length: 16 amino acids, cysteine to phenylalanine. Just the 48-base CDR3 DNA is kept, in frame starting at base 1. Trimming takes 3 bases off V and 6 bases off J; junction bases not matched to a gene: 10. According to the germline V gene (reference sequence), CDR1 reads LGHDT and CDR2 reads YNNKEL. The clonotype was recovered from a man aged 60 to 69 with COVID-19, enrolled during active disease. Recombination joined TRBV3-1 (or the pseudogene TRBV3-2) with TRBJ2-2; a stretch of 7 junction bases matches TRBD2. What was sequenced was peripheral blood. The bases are TGTGCCAGCAGCCACCGAGGACTAGGCGCTTCCGGGGAGCTGTTTTTT. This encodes CASSHRGLGASGELFF.